This entry lists 29 T cell receptor beta chains sequenced from one sample in a study of blood T cell repertoires in COVID-19. Clones were sequenced by immunoSEQ multiplex PCR, and TCRdb holds only the in-frame ones, with some missing. Counted here are around 190,000 clones, under 90% occurring once; the ten biggest clones make up approximately 6.9%. The sequencing sample was made of peripheral blood. The receptors come from a man in his 60s with acute or convalescent COVID-19.

V usage is TRBV19 and J usage is TRBJ1-1, with D unresolved. V lost 8 bases, J lost 3 bases, and 16 bases lay in between. Germline V gene data show CDR1 as LNHDA and CDR2 as SQIVND (reference sequence). The CDR3 contains 14 residues. CDR3 loop: CASGRRAGDTEAFF. The CDR3 coding sequence is TGTGCCAGTGGACGTCGGGCGGGTGACACTGAAGCTTTCTTT.

The gene calls are TRBV11-2 and TRBJ2-1; D gene ambiguous. Germline V gene data show CDR1 as SGHAT and CDR2 as FQNNGV. CDR3 length equals 11 residues. Trimming cost V 2 bases and J 9 bases, with 5 bases left between them. CDR3 in DNA: TGTGCCAGCAGCTTACAGGCTGAGCAGTTCTTC. Encoded protein: CASSLQAEQFF.

V is TRBV3-1 (or the pseudogene TRBV3-2) and J is TRBJ1-6; TRBD1 might be the D (5 bases). The CDR3 covers 17 residues. Trimming cost V 0 bases and J 7 bases, with 16 bases left between them. Germline loops: CDR1 LGHDT, CDR2 YNNKEL (reference sequence). The CDR3 here is CASSQDGRGFLNSPLHF. DNA for the CDR3: TGTGCCAGCAGCCAAGACGGGCGGGGCTTTCTGAATTCACCCCTCCACTTT.

This rearrangement joins TRBV2 to TRBJ2-1; the D gene is possibly TRBD2 (6 bases). This CDR3 contains 15 residues. V was cut by 7 bases and J by 6 bases, with 19 bases left in between. Germline V CDR1 and CDR2: SNHLY, FYNNEI. The DNA for the CDR3 is TGTGCCAGCATTCTACTACCGGGACTGCCCAATGAGCAGTTCTTC. It is translated as CASILLPGLPNEQFF.

The chain combines TRBV10-3 with TRBJ1-1; D is undetermined. Trimming took off 5 bases at V and 2 bases at J, with 9 bases between the two ends. CDR3 size: 13 residues. Germline assignment: CDR1 ENHRY and CDR2 SYGVKD. The CDR3 DNA reads as TGTGCCATCAGTTGGCAGATTAACACTGAAGCTTTCTTT. It yields the protein CAISWQINTEAFF.

This clone was seen once. The J gene is TRBJ2-7, the V gene TRBV18, with TRBD2 matching over 8 bases. The trim removed 3 bases at V and 7 bases at J, leaving 5 bases unmatched. Germline V gene sequence: CDR1 KGHSH, CDR2 LQKENI. This CDR3 is 13 amino acids long. The CDR3 DNA reads TGTGCCAGCTCACCGCAGCCGGGGGGGGAGCAGTACTTC. Translated, it gives CASSPQPGGEQYF.

The chain has TRBV7-9 and TRBJ1-5; D is unresolved. V gave up 1 base and J gave up 4 bases, with 11 bases separating them. Germline V lookup: CDR1 SEHNR, CDR2 FQNEAQ (reference sequence). CDR3 length equals 15 residues. This CDR3 is CASSLGVSENQPQHF. In DNA form, the CDR3 reads TGTGCCAGCAGCTTAGGTGTATCGGAGAATCAGCCCCAGCATTTT.

The gene calls are TRBV3-1 (or the pseudogene TRBV3-2) and TRBJ2-5, with 9 bases that match TRBD2. CDR3 length equals 13 residues. V shed 4 bases, J shed 5 bases, and the junction held 2 bases outside the gene matches. The germline CDR1 and CDR2 sequences are LGHDT and YNNKEL (reference sequence). CDR3 protein: CASSRGRGETQYF. The CDR3 region has the DNA TGTGCCAGCAGCCGCGGGAGGGGGGAGACCCAGTACTTC.

There are a few counts of this clone. The chain is built from TRBV10-2 and TRBJ1-2, with TRBD1 identical over 9 bases. Trimming cost V 6 bases and J 4 bases; bases outside gene matches: 3. The CDR3 spans 13 residues. From germline, CDR1 is WSHSY and CDR2 SAAADI. The CDR3: CASSSQGAYGYTF. The CDR3 DNA reads TGCGCCAGCAGCTCACAGGGGGCCTATGGCTACACCTTC.

The gene calls are TRBV4-1 and TRBJ2-1, with TRBD2 identical over 7 bases. Per germline, CDR1 MGHRA and CDR2 YSYEKL. The J segment lost 12 bases and the V segment lost 0 bases, leaving 8 bases of the junction unmatched. The CDR3 sequence is 14 residues long. The CDR3, as DNA: TGCGCCAGCAGCCAAGAGGTGGCGGGAGACGTGCAGTTCTTC. This translates into CASSQEVAGDVQFF.

The chain joins TRBV6-5 to TRBJ1-1; a possible D gene is TRBD1 (6 bases). The CDR3 totals 15 residues. Trimming removed 7 bases at V and 0 bases at J, with 15 bases between. Germline lookup yields CDR1 MNHEY and CDR2 SVGAGI. Here the CDR3 DNA reads TGTGCCAGCACTCAAACCAGGGGTATGAACACTGAAGCTTTCTTT. Encoded protein: CASTQTRGMNTEAFF.

The chain recombines TRBV6-5 with TRBJ1-5; D unresolved. The length of the CDR3 is 14 residues. Trimming took off 0 bases at V and 5 bases at J, with 8 bases between the two ends. Germline loops: CDR1 MNHEY, CDR2 SVGAGI. CDR3 in DNA: TGTGCCAGCAGTTACTCGAGCGTTGATCAGCCCCAGCATTTT. It specifies CASSYSSVDQPQHF.

This clone was counted between two and nine times. The rearrangement uses TRBV10-3 and TRBJ2-1; TRBD1 is a possible D gene (5 bases). CDR1 and CDR2 from the germline V gene are ENHRY and SYGVKD. This CDR3 has 12 amino acids. Between the trimmed V and J ends, which lost 6 bases and 6 bases, there was a span of 9 bases. DNA of the CDR3: TGTGCCATCAGAACAGGAGCCAATGAGCAGTTCTTC. Its translation: CAIRTGANEQFF.

This clone was observed a handful of times. J is TRBJ1-1 and V is TRBV10-1; D gene unclear. The V gene lost 8 bases and the J gene lost 0 bases, with 10 bases spanning the gap. The germline V gene encodes CDR1 WNHNN and CDR2 SYGVQD (reference sequence). The CDR3 has 13 residues. The CDR3 nucleotides read TGCGCCAGCTCCGAGACACTGAACACTGAAGCTTTCTTT. Its protein product is CASSETLNTEAFF.

The gene calls are TRBV6-5 and TRBJ2-7; possible D gene TRBD1, 6 bases. There are 13 residues in the CDR3. The V end lost 6 bases, the J end lost 3 bases, and 12 bases lay between the germline ends. CDR1 and CDR2 (germline): MNHEY, SVGAGI. The CDR3 nucleotides read TGTGCCAGCAGAAATGGACAGAACTACGAGCAGTACTTC. Amino acid sequence: CASRNGQNYEQYF.

J is TRBJ2-2 and V is TRBV5-1; 9 bases are a match to TRBD2. With V trimmed by 5 bases and J by 4 bases, 6 bases remained unmatched. CDR3 length: 15 amino acids. Germline lookup yields CDR1 SGHRS and CDR2 YFSETQ. The CDR3 sequence: CASRDSGGSTGELFF. As DNA, the CDR3 is TGCGCCAGCAGAGATAGCGGGGGCAGCACCGGGGAGCTGTTTTTT.

V is TRBV6-5 and J is TRBJ1-1; 10 bases are shared with TRBD1. Germline-derived CDR1 and CDR2 are MNHEY and SVGAGI. Trimming removed 1 base from V and 6 bases from J; junction bases left unmatched: 5. The CDR3 has 15 amino acids. DNA of the CDR3: TGTGCCAGCAGTTACTTACCGGGACAGGGGCCTGAAGCTTTCTTT. This translates into CASSYLPGQGPEAFF.

The chain has TRBV3-1 (or the pseudogene TRBV3-2) and TRBJ2-7; a weak D match, TRBD2 (6 bases). Trimming removed 1 base at V and 2 bases at J, with 21 bases between. The CDR3 spans 18 residues. Germline-derived CDR1 and CDR2 are LGHDT and YNNKEL (reference sequence). CDR3 in amino acids: CASSQALKRETTPYEQYF. CDR3 in DNA: TGTGCCAGCAGCCAAGCCCTCAAACGGGAGACAACCCCCTACGAGCAGTACTTC.

The chain carries TRBV4-1 and TRBJ1-2; D unresolved. Trimming took 1 base from V and 2 from J, leaving 8 bases between them. From germline, CDR1 is MGHRA and CDR2 YSYEKL. CDR3 size: 14 residues. The CDR3 DNA follows: TGCGCCAGCAGCCAAGGTCAGCGAAACTATGGCTACACCTTC. It specifies CASSQGQRNYGYTF.

The V and J genes are TRBV7-8 and TRBJ1-4, with D perhaps TRBD1 (5 bases). The CDR3 has 12 residues. Germline V CDR1 and CDR2: SGHVS, FQNEAQ. V shed 4 bases and J shed 10 bases, with 10 bases lying between them. CDR3 bases: TGTGCCAGCAGCTCCCGGAGGGGAAAACTGTTTTTT. This translates into CASSSRRGKLFF.

V and J are TRBV21-1 and TRBJ2-1; the table's D call TRBD2 went unverified against the DNA. TRBV21-1 is a listed pseudogene. The CDR3 sequence is 18 residues long. The CDR3 sequence: CASSPRTSGSLFYNEQFF. The CDR3 DNA is TGTGCCAGCAGCCCACGGACTAGCGGGAGCCTTTTTTACAATGAGCAGTTCTTC.

This clone was recorded a few times. The J gene is TRBJ1-5, the V gene TRBV19; D may be TRBD1 (5 bases). This CDR3 is 16 amino acids long. Per germline, CDR1 LNHDA and CDR2 SQIVND (reference sequence). Trimming removed 1 base from V and 7 bases from J, with 17 bases in between. The CDR3 here is CASSIGGGIGTQPQHF. DNA of the CDR3: TGTGCCAGTAGTATAGGGGGGGGAATTGGAACGCAGCCCCAGCATTTT.

The chain has TRBV29-1 and TRBJ1-6; 7 bases fit TRBD1. The CDR3 totals 16 residues. Germline V gene sequence: CDR1 SQVTM, CDR2 ANQGSEA. The CDR3 DNA reads as TGCAGTACCCCGACAGGGTCCCTATCTGTAAGTTCACCCCTCCACTTT. Its translation: CSTPTGSLSVSSPLHF.

The J gene is TRBJ2-5, the V gene TRBV3-1 (or the pseudogene TRBV3-2); 12 bases are shared with TRBD2. The germline gives CDR1 LGHDT, CDR2 YNNKEL (reference sequence). The CDR3 totals 16 residues. V dropped 4 bases and J dropped 7; count of bases not matched to a gene: 10. The CDR3 is CASSLGTSGPQGTQYF. CDR3 sequence (DNA): TGTGCCAGCAGCCTCGGGACTAGCGGGCCCCAGGGGACCCAGTACTTC.

This chain uses TRBV4-1 with TRBJ2-7; 9 bases fit TRBD1. The CDR3 has 18 residues. V gave up 0 bases and J gave up 4 bases; unmatched junction bases: 13. The germline CDR1 and CDR2 sequences are MGHRA and YSYEKL. The CDR3 nucleotides read TGCGCCAGCAGCCAAGATCACGGGAACAGGGGGCTTGCTTACGAGCAGTACTTC. Residues: CASSQDHGNRGLAYEQYF.

V usage is TRBV19 and J usage is TRBJ2-2; perhaps TRBD1 as D (5 bases). Trimming shortened V by 6 bases and J by 1 base, and 9 bases separated the two germline ends. Germline CDR1 reads LNHDA; CDR2 reads SQIVND (reference sequence). The CDR3 length is 14 residues. CDR3 protein: CASRRGQNTGELFF. The CDR3 DNA follows: TGTGCCAGTAGGCGAGGACAGAACACCGGGGAGCTGTTTTTT.

This clone was observed a single time. The V call is TRBV18, the J call TRBJ2-4; 12 positions agree with TRBD2. Trimming took 5 bases from V and 6 from J; bases not matched to a gene: 8. This CDR3 has 16 residues. Germline lookup yields CDR1 KGHSH and CDR2 LQKENI. The CDR3 protein is CASSASGRASLNIQYF. CDR3 coding DNA: TGTGCCAGCTCAGCTAGCGGGAGGGCCTCATTAAACATTCAGTACTTC.

The table lists this clone with a few counts. The chain has TRBV9 and TRBJ1-2; 7 bases map to TRBD1. Per the germline V gene, CDR1 is SGDLS and CDR2 is YYNGEE. The CDR3 spans 15 residues. V lost 4 bases to trimming and J lost 8 bases; unmatched junction nucleotides: 14. Here the CDR3 reads CASSILPGQGGGYTF. The DNA for the CDR3 is TGTGCCAGCAGCATACTCCCCGGGCAGGGGGGCGGCTACACCTTC.

J is TRBJ1-1 and V is TRBV28, with 9 positions matching TRBD1. The germline gives CDR1 MDHEN, CDR2 SYDVKM. The J segment lost 12 bases and the V segment lost 2 bases, leaving 7 bases of the junction unmatched. The CDR3 sequence is 13 residues long. The CDR3 nucleotides are TGTGCCAGCAGTTTAGCGGACAGGGGAATACCTTTCTTT. Amino acid sequence: CASSLADRGIPFF.